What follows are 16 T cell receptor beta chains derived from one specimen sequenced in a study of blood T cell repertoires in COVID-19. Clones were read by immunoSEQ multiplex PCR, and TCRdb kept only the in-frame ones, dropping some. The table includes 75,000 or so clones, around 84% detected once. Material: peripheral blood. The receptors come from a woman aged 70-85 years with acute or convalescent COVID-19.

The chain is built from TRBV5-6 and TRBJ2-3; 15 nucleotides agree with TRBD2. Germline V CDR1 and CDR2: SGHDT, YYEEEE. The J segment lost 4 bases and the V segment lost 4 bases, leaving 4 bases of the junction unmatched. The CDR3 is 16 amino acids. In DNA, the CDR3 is TGTGCCAGCAGCATCGGACTAGCGGGAGGGGCAGATACGCAGTATTTT. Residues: CASSIGLAGGADTQYF.

The CDR3 sequence is CASSLVPPRFATNEKLFF. In DNA, the CDR3 is TGTGCCAGCAGCTTAGTCCCCCCCCGGTTTGCAACTAATGAAAAACTGTTTTTT. V usage is TRBV7-2 and J usage is TRBJ1-4; D unresolved. CDR3 size: 18 residues. Germline assignment: CDR1 SGHTA and CDR2 FQGNSA. V dropped 1 base and J dropped 0 bases, with 15 bases sitting between them.

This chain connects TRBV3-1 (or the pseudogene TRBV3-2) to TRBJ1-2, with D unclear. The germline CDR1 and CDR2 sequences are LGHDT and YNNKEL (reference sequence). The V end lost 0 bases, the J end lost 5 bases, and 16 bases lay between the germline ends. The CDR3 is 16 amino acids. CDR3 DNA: TGTGCCAGCAGCCAAGATCCCTCTGGCAGGCTGTATGGCTACACCTTC. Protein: CASSQDPSGRLYGYTF.

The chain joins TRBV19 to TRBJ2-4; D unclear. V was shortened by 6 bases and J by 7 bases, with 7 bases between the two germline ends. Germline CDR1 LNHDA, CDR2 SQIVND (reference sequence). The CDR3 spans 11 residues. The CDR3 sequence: CASSHGNIQYF. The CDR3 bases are TGTGCCAGTAGCCACGGGAACATTCAGTACTTC.

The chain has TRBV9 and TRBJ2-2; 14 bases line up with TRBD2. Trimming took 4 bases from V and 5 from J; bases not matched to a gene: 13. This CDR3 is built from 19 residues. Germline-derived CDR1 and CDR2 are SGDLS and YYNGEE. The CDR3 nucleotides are TGTGCCAGCAGCTACCTCCTAGGGACTAGCGGGAGTGGTACCGGGGAGCTGTTTTTT. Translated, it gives CASSYLLGTSGSGTGELFF.

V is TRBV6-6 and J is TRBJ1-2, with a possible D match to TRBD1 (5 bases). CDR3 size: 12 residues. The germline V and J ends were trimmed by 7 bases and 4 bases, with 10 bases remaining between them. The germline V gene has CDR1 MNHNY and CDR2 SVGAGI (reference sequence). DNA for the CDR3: TGTGCCAGCACCAACCAGGGCTATGGCTACACCTTC. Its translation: CASTNQGYGYTF.

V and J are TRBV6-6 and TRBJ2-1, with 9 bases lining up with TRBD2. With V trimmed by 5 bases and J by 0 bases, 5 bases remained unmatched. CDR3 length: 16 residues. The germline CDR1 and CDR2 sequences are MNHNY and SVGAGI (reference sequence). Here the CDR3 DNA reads TGTGCCAGCAGTCGACTAGCGGACCTCTCCTACAATGAGCAGTTCTTC. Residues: CASSRLADLSYNEQFF.

The CDR3 nucleotides read TGTGCCAGCAGCTTGATTTGGAATACGGGGGGAGCTAACTATGGCTACACCTTC. This translates into CASSLIWNTGGANYGYTF. This rearrangement joins TRBV5-5 to TRBJ1-2, with D possibly matching TRBD1 (5 bases). The V end lost 1 base, the J end lost 0 bases, and 19 bases lay between the germline ends. In germline, CDR1 is SGHKS, CDR2 YYEKEE (reference sequence). CDR3 size: 18 residues. Using reference TRBV5-5 and TRBJ1-2 for the parts outside the CDR3, the full variable domain is DAGVTQSPTHLIKTRGQQVTLRCSPISGHKSVSWYQQVLGQGPQFIFQYYEKEERGRGNFPDRFSARQFPNYSSELNVNALLLGDSALYLCASSLIWNTGGANYGYTFGSGTRLTVV.

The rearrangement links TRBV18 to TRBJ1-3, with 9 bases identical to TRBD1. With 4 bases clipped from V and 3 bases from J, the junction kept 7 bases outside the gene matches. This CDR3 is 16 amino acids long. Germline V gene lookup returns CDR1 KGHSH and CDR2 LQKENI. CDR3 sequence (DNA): TGTGCCAGCTCACGATTACAGGGGGCGCATGGAAACACCATATATTTT. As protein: CASSRLQGAHGNTIYF.

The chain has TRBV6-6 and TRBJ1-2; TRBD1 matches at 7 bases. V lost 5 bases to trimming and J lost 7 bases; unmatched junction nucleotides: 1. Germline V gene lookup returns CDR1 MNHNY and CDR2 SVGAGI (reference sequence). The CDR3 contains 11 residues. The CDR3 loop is CASSRQGGYTF. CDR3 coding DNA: TGTGCCAGCAGTCGACAGGGTGGCTACACCTTC.

CDR3 loop: CASSRDYRSYNEQFF. The CDR3 DNA sequence: TGTGCCAGCAGTCGGGACTATCGGTCCTACAATGAGCAGTTCTTC. The chain combines TRBV6-6 with TRBJ2-1; 7 bases agree with TRBD2. The germline V gene has CDR1 MNHNY and CDR2 SVGAGI (reference sequence). V lost 5 bases, J lost 1 base, and 5 bases stayed unmatched. The CDR3 has 15 amino acids.

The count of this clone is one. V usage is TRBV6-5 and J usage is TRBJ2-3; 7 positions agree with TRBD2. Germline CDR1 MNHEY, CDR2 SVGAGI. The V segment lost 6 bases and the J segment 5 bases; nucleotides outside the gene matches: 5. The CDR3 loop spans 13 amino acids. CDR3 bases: TGTGCCAGCAGGGAGCCGGGAGGAGATACGCAGTATTTT. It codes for CASREPGGDTQYF.

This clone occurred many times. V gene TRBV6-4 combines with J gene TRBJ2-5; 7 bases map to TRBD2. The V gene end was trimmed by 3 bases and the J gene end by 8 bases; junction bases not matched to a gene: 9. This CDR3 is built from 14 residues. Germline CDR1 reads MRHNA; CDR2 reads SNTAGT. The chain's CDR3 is CASSELASKGTQYF. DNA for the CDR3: TGTGCCAGCAGTGAACTAGCGAGTAAAGGAACCCAGTACTTC.

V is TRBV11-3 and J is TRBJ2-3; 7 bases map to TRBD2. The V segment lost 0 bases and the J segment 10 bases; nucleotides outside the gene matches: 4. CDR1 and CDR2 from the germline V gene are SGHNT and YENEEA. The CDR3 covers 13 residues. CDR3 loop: CASSLDRLAPQYF. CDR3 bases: TGTGCCAGCAGCTTAGACCGACTAGCCCCGCAGTATTTT.

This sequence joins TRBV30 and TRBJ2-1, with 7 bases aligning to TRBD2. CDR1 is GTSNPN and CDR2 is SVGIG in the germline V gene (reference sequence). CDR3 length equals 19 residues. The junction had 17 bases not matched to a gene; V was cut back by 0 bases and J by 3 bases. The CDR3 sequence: CAWSVRRLADLQDYNEQFF. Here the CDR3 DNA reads TGTGCCTGGAGTGTACGGAGACTAGCAGATCTCCAAGACTACAATGAGCAGTTCTTC. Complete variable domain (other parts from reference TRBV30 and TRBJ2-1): SQTIHQWPATLVQPVGSPLSLECTVEGTSNPNLYWYRQAAGRGLQLLFYSVGIGQISSEVPQNLSASRPQDRQFILSSKKLLLSDSGFYLCAWSVRRLADLQDYNEQFFGPGTRLTVL.

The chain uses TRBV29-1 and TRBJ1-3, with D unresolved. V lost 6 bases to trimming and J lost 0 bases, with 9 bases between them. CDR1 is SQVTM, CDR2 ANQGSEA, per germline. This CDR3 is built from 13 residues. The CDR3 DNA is TGCAGCGTAGCGGCAGCCTCTGGAAACACCATATATTTT. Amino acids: CSVAAASGNTIYF.